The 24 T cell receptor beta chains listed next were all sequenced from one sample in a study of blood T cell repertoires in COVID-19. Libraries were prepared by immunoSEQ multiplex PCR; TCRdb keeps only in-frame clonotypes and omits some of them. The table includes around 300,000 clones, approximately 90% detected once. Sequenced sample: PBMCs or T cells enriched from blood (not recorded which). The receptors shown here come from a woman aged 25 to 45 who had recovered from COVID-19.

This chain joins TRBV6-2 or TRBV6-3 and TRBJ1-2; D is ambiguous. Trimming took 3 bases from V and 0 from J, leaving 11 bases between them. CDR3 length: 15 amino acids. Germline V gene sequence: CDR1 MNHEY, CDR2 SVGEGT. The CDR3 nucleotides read TGTGCCAGCAGTTATCAGGTGATAGCTAACTATGGCTACACCTTC. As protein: CASSYQVIANYGYTF.

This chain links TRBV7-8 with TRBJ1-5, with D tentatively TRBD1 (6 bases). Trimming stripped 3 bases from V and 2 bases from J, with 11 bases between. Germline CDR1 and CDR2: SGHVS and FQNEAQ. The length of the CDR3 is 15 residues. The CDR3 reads CASSLYRVGNQPQHF. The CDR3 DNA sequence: TGTGCCAGCAGCTTGTACAGGGTTGGCAATCAGCCCCAGCATTTT.

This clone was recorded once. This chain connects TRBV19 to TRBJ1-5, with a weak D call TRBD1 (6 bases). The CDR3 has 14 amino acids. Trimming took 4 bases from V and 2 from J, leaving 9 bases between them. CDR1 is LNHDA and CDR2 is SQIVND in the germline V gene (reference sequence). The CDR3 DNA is TGTGCCAGTAGTACAAGGACAGGCAATCAGCCCCAGCATTTT. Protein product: CASSTRTGNQPQHF.

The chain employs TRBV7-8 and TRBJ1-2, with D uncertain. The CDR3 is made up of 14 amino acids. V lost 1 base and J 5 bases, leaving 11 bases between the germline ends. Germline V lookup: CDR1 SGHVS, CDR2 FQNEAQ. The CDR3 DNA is TGTGCCAGCAGCTTAGAGGTAAAACAGTATGGCTACACCTTC. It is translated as CASSLEVKQYGYTF.

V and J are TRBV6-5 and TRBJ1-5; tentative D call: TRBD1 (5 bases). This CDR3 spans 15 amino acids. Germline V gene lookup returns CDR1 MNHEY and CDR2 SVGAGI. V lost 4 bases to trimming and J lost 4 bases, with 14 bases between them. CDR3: CASSLGGTGNQPQHF. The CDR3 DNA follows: TGTGCCAGCAGTTTGGGGGGGACGGGAAATCAGCCCCAGCATTTT.

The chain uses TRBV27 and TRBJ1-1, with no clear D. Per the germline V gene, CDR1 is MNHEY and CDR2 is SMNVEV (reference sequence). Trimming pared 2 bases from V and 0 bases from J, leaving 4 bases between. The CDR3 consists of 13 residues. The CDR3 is CASSLHVNTEAFF. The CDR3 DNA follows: TGTGCCAGCAGTTTACATGTGAACACTGAAGCTTTCTTT.

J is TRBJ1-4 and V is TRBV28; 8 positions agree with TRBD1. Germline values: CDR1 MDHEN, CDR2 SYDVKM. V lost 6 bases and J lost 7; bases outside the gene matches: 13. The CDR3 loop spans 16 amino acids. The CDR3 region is CASSPSGQGRGEKLFF. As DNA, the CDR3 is TGTGCCAGCAGCCCGAGTGGACAGGGTAGGGGTGAAAAACTGTTTTTT.

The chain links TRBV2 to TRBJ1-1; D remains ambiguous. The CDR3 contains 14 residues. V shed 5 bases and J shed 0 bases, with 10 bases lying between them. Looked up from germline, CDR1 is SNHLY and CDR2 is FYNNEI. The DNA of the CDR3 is TGTGCCAGCAGTCTACAGAGAATGAACACTGAAGCTTTCTTT. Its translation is CASSLQRMNTEAFF.

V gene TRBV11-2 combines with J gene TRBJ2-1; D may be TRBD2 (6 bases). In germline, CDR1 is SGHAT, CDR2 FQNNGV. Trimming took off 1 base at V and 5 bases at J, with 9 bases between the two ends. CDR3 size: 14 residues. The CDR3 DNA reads TGTGCCAGCAGCTTAGCGGGAGTCCACAATGAGCAGTTCTTC. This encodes CASSLAGVHNEQFF.

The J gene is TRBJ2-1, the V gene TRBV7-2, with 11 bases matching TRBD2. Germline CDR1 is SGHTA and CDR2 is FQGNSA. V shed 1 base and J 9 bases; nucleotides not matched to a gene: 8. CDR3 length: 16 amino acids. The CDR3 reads CASSLGLAGGRSEQFF. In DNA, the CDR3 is TGTGCCAGCAGCTTAGGCCTAGCGGGAGGAAGGAGTGAGCAGTTCTTC. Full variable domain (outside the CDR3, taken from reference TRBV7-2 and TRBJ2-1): GAGVSQSPSNKVTEKGKDVELRCDPISGHTALYWYRQSLGQGLEFLIYFQGNSAPDKSGLPSDRFSAERTGGSVSTLTIQRTQQEDSAVYLCASSLGLAGGRSEQFFGPGTRLTVL.

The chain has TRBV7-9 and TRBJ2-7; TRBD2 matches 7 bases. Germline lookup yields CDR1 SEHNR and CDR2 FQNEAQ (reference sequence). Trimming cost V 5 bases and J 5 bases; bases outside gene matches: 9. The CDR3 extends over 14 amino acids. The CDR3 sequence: CASSRMGLPHEQYF. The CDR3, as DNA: TGTGCCAGCAGCAGAATGGGACTACCCCACGAGCAGTACTTC.

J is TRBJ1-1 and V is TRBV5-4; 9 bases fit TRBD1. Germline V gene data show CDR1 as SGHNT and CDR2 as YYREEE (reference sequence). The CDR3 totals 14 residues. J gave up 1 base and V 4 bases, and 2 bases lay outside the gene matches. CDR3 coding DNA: TGTGCCAGCAGCCCGACAGGGGGGAACACTGAAGCTTTCTTT. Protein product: CASSPTGGNTEAFF.

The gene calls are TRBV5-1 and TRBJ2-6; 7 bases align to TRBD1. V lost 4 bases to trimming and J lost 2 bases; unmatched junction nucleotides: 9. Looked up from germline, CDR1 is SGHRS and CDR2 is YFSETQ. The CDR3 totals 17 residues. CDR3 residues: CASSPTTGVPGANVLTF. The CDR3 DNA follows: TGCGCCAGCAGCCCTACTACAGGGGTGCCTGGGGCCAACGTCCTGACTTTC.

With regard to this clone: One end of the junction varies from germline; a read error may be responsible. The CDR3 DNA is TGTGCCAGCAGTTTTCACTCCGACAATGAGCAGTTCTTC. Its protein product is CASSFHSDNEQFF. The chain links TRBV28 to TRBJ2-1; D uncertain. Per germline, CDR1 MDHEN and CDR2 SYDVKM. The CDR3 spans 13 residues.

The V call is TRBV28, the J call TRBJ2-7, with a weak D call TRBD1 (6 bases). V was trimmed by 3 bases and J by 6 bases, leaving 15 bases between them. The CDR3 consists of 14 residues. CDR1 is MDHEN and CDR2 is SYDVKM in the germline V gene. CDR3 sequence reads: CASSLNRVLVEQYF. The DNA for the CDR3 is TGTGCCAGCAGTTTGAACAGGGTGCTGGTCGAGCAGTACTTC.

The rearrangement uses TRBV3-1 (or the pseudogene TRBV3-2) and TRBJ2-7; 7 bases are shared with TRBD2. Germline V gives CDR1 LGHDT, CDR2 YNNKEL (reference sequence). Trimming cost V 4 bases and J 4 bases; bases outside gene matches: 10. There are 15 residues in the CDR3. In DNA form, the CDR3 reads TGTGCCAGCAGCCCCGGAGCGGGACCCTGGTACGAGCAGTACTTC. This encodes CASSPGAGPWYEQYF.

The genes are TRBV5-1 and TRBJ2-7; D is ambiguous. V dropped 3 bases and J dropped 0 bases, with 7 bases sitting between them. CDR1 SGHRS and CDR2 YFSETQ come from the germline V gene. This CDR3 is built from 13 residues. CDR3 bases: TGCGCCAGCAGCTCCGTCAGCTCCTACGAGCAGTACTTC. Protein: CASSSVSSYEQYF.

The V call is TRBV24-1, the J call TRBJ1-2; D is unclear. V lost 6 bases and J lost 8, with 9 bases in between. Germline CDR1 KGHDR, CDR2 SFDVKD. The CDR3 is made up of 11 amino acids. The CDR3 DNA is TGTGCCACCAGTTCCGGTGAAGGCTACACCTTC. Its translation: CATSSGEGYTF.

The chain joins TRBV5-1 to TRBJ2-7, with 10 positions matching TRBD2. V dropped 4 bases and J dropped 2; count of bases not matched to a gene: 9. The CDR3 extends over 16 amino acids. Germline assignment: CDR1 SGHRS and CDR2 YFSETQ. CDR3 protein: CASSPTTSGIPYEQYF. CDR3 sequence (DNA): TGCGCCAGCAGCCCCACTACTAGCGGGATTCCCTACGAGCAGTACTTC.

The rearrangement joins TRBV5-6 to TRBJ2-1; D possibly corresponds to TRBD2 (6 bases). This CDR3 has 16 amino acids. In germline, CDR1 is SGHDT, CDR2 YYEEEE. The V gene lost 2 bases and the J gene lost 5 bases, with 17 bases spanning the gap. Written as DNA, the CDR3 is TGTGCCAGCAGCTTCCCTCCGGGAGCAGTAGACAATGAGCAGTTCTTC. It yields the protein CASSFPPGAVDNEQFF. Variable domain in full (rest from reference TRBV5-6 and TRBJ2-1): DAGVTQSPTHLIKTRGQQVTLRCSPKSGHDTVSWYQQALGQGPQFIFQYYEEEERQRGNFPDRFSGHQFPNYSSELNVNALLLGDSALYLCASSFPPGAVDNEQFFGPGTRLTVL.

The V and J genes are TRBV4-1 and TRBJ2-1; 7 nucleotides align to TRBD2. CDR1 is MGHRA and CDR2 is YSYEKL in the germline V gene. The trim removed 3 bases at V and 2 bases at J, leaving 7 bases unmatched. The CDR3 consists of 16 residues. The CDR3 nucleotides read TGCGCCAGCAGCCATCCTGCGGGAGCCACCTACAATGAGCAGTTCTTC. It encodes CASSHPAGATYNEQFF.

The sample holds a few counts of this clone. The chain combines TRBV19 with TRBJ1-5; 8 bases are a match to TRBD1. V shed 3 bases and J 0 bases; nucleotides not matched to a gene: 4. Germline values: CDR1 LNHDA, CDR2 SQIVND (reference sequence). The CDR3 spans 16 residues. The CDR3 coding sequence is TGTGCCAGTAGTATTGGGACAGGAGATAGCAATCAGCCCCAGCATTTT. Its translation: CASSIGTGDSNQPQHF.

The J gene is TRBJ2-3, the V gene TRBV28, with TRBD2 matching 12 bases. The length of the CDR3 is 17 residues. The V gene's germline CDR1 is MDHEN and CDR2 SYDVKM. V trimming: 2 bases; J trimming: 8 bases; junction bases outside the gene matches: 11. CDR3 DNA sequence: TGTGCCAGCAGTTTAGAGGCGACTAGCGGGAGTCGCGTTACGCAGTATTTT. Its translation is CASSLEATSGSRVTQYF.

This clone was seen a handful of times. CDR3: CASSSSTGDFYEQYF. The CDR3 DNA reads TGTGCCAGCAGCTCAAGTACAGGGGATTTCTACGAGCAGTACTTC. The J gene is TRBJ2-7, the V gene TRBV5-6, with 7 bases aligning to TRBD1. Germline V gene sequence: CDR1 SGHDT, CDR2 YYEEEE. V was pared by 3 bases and J by 3 bases, with 9 bases of the junction left unmatched. The CDR3 totals 15 residues.